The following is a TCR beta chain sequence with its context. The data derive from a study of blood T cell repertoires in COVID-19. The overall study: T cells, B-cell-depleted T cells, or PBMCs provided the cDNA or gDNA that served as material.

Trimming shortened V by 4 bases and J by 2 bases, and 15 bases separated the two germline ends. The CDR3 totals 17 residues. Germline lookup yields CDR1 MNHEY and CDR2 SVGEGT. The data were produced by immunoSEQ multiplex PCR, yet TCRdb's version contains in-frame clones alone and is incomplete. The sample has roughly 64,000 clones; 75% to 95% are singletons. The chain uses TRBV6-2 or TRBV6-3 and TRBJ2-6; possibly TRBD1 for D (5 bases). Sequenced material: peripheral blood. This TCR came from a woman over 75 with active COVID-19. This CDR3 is CASSWVQAGTGANVLTF. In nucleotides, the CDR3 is TGTGCCAGCAGTTGGGTTCAGGCAGGGACTGGGGCCAACGTCCTGACTTTC.